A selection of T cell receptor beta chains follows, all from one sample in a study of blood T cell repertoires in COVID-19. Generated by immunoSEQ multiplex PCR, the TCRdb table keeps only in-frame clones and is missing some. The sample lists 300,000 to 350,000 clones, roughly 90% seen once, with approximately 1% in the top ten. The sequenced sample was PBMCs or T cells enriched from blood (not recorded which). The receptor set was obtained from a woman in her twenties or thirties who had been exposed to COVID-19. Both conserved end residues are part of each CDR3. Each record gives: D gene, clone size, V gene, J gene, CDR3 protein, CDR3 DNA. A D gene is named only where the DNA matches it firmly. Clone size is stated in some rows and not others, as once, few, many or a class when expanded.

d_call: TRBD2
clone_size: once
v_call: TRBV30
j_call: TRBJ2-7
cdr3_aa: CAWSRGGSSYEQYF
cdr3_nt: TGTGCCTGGAGTCGGGGCGGGAGCTCCTACGAGCAGTACTTC

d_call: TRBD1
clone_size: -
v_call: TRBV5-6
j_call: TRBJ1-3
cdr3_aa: CASSPVPGQGNTIYF
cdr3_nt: TGTGCCAGCAGCCCTGTCCCGGGACAGGGAAACACCATATATTTT

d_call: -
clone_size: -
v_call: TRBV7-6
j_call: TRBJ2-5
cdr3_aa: CASSFGAGIQETQYF
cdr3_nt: TGTGCCAGCAGCTTCGGTGCCGGTATCCAAGAGACCCAGTACTTC

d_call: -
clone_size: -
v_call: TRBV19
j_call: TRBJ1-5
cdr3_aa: CASSIPPSGRGQPQHF
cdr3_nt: TGTGCCAGTAGTATCCCCCCTTCGGGGAGAGGTCAGCCCCAGCATTTT

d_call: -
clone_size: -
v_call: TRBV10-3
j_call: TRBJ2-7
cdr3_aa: CAISALNEQYF
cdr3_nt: TGTGCCATCAGTGCACTTAACGAGCAGTACTTC

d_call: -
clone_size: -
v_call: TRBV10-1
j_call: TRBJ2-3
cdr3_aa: CASSGTTGRDTQYF
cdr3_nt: TGCGCCAGCAGTGGGACGACAGGCCGGGATACGCAGTATTTT

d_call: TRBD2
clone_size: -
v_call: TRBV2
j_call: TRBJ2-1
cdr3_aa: CASSGGRDNEQFF
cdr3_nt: TGTGCCAGCAGTGGCGGGAGGGACAATGAGCAGTTCTTC

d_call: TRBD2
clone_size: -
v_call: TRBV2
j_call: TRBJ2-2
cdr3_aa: CASRPAGTSGELFF
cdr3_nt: TGTGCCAGCAGGCCAGCGGGAACCAGCGGGGAGCTGTTTTTT

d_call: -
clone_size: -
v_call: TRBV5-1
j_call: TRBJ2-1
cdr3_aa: CASSTAGYNEQFF
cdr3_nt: TGCGCCAGCAGCACAGCGGGTTACAATGAGCAGTTCTTC

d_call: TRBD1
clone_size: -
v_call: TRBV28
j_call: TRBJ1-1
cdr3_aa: CASSFGTGHTEAFF
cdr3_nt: TGTGCCAGCAGTTTCGGGACAGGGCACACTGAAGCTTTCTTT

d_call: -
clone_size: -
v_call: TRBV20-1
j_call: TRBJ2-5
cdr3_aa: CSAVIVETQYF
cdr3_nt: TGCAGTGCGGTTATAGTGGAGACCCAGTACTTC

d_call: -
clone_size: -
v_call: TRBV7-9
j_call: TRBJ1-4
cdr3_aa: CASSLSLQENEKLFF
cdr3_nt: TGTGCCAGCAGCTTGAGTCTACAGGAGAATGAAAAACTGTTTTTT

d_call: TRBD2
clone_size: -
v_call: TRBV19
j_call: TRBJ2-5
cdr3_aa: CASSTGTQGGETQYF
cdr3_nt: TGTGCCAGTAGTACCGGGACCCAGGGAGGGGAGACCCAGTACTTC

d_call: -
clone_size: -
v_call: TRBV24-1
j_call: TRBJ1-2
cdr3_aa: CATRRAQGGYTF
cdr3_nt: TGTGCCACCAGGAGAGCCCAGGGTGGCTACACCTTC

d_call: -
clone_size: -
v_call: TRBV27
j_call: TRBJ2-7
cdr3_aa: CASSPAERGSYEQYF
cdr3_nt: TGTGCCAGCAGTCCTGCGGAACGCGGATCTTACGAGCAGTACTTC

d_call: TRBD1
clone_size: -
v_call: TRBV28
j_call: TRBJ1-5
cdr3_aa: CASSSRGSGQPQHF
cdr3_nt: TGTGCCAGCAGTTCCAGGGGGTCGGGTCAGCCCCAGCATTTT

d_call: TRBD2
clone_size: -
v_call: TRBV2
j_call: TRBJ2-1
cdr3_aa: CASRIMPGLGGGEQFF
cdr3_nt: TGTGCCAGCAGAATCATGCCGGGACTGGGGGGAGGGGAGCAGTTCTTC

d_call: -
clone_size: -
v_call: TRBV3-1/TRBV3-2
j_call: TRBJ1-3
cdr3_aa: CATGQNGNTIYF
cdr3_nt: TGTGCCACCGGACAGAACGGAAACACCATATATTTT

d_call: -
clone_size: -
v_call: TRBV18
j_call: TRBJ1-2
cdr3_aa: CASSPDSYGYTF
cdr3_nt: TGTGCCAGCTCACCGGACAGCTATGGCTACACCTTC

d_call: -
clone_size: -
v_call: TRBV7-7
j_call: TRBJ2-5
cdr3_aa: CASSLTGGTGETQYF
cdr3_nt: TGTGCTAGCAGCTTGACCGGCGGTACAGGAGAGACCCAGTACTTC

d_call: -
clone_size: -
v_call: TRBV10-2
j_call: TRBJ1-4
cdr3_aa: CASSAFATNEKLFF
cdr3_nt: TGCGCCAGCAGTGCCTTTGCAACTAATGAAAAACTGTTTTTT

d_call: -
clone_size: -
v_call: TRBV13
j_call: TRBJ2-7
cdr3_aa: CASSFGTYEQYF
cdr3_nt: TGTGCCAGCAGCTTCGGGACATACGAGCAGTACTTC

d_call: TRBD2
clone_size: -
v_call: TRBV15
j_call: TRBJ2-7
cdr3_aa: CATSKPGLAGGFYF
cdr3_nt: TGTGCCACCAGCAAACCGGGACTAGCGGGAGGCTTTTACTTC

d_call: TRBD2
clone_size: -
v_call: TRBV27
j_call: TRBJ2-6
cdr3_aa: CASQGASGNSGANVLTF
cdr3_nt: TGTGCCAGCCAAGGGGCTAGCGGGAATTCTGGGGCCAACGTCCTGACTTTC

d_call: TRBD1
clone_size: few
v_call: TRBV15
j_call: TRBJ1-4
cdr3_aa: CATSTGQGSEKLFF
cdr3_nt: TGTGCCACCAGCACTGGACAGGGGAGTGAAAAACTGTTTTTT

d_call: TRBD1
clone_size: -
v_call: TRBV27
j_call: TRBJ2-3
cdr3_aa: CATQPHDRETQYF
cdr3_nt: TGTGCCACCCAACCCCATGACAGGGAAACGCAGTATTTT

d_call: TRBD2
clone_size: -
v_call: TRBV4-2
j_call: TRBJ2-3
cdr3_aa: CASSQRTSGSSDTQYF
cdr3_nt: TGTGCCAGCAGCCAGAGGACTAGCGGGAGTTCAGATACGCAGTATTTT

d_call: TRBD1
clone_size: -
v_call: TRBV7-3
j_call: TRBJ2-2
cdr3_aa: CASSLKGQGVTGELFF
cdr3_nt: TGTGCCAGCAGCCTAAAGGGACAGGGGGTCACCGGGGAGCTGTTTTTT

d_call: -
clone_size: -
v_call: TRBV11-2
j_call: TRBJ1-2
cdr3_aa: CASSLALQGNYGYTF
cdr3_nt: TGTGCCAGCAGCTTAGCTCTTCAGGGGAACTATGGCTACACCTTC

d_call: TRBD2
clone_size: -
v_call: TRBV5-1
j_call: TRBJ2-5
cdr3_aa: CASGEGKVQETQYF
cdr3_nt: TGCGCGAGTGGGGAGGGGAAAGTCCAAGAGACCCAGTACTTC

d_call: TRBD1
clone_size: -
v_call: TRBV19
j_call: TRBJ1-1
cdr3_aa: CASSIVTDRGAEAFF
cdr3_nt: TGTGCCAGTAGTATAGTTACAGACAGGGGGGCTGAAGCTTTCTTT

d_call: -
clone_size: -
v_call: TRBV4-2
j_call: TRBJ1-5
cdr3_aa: CASSQDLYSNQPQHF
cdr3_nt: TGTGCCAGCAGCCAAGATTTGTATAGCAATCAGCCCCAGCATTTT

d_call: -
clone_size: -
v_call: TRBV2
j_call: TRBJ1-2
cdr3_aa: CARRQSTNYGYTF
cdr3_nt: TGTGCCAGGAGACAGTCAACTAACTATGGCTACACCTTC

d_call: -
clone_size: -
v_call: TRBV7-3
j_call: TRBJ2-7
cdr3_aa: CASSGGSSYEQYF
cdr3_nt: TGTGCCAGCAGTGGTGGGAGCTCCTACGAGCAGTACTTC

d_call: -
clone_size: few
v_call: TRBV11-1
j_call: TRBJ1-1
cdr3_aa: CASSLGEGMNTEAFF
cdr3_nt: TGTGCCAGCAGCTTAGGGGAGGGGATGAACACTGAAGCTTTCTTT

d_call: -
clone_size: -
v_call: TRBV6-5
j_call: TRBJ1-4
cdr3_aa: CASSHQTSNEKLFF
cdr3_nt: TGTGCCAGCAGCCACCAGACATCTAATGAAAAACTGTTTTTT

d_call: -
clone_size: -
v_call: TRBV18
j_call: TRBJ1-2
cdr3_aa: CASSPRQLKINYGYTF
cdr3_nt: TGTGCCAGCTCACCACGACAGCTGAAAATTAACTATGGCTACACCTTC

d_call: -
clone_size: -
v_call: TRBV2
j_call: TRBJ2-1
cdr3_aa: CASSEGDSTPSYNEQFF
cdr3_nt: TGTGCCAGCAGTGAGGGTGACAGTACCCCCTCCTACAATGAGCAGTTCTTC

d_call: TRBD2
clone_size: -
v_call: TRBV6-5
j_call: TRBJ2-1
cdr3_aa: CASRDSGISYNEQFF
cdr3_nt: TGCGCCAGCAGGGATAGCGGGATCTCCTACAATGAGCAGTTCTTC

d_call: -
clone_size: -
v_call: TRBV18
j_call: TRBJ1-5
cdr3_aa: CASSPTGVKDQPQHF
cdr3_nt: TGTGCCAGCTCACCAACGGGGGTGAAGGATCAGCCCCAGCATTTT

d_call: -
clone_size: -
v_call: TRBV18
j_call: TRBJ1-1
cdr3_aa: CASSPAYGDMNTEAFF
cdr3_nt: TGTGCCAGCTCACCAGCGTACGGGGATATGAACACTGAAGCTTTCTTT

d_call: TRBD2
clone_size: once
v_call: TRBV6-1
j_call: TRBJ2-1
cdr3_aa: CASSEAAGSGRNEQFF
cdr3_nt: TGTGCCAGCAGTGAAGCAGCGGGGTCGGGTCGGAATGAGCAGTTCTTC

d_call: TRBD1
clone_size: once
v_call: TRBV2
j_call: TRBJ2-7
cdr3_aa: CASTLRVGQIYEQYF
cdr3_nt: TGTGCCAGCACCTTAAGGGTGGGACAGATCTACGAGCAGTACTTC

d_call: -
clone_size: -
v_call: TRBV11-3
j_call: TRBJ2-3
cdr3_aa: CASNFSTGLVSTDTQYF
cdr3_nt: TGTGCCAGCAACTTTTCAACGGGACTTGTTAGCACAGATACGCAGTATTTT

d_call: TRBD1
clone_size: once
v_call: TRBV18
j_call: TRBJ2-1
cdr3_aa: CASSPGIAGGEQFF
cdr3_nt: TGTGCCAGCTCACCAGGGATTGCAGGGGGTGAGCAGTTCTTC